Sequencing of this T cell receptor beta chain was carried out in a study of T-cell reconstitution after alpha-beta-depleted transplantation in children. V lost 5 bases and J 1 base, leaving 18 bases between the germline ends. Germline CDR1 and CDR2: MNHNS and SASEGT. The CDR3 has 17 residues. This clonotype was detected many times. A TCRbeta library incorporating unique molecular identifiers was prepared. TCRdb itself ran the PCR reads through MiXCR, one entry per CDR3 protein. The table shows approximately 200,000 distinct CDR3 sequences, with roughly 6.5% occurring only once. Here the sequenced sample was PBMCs, taken before TCRalphabeta/CD19-depleted stem cell transplant. The clonotype was recovered from a girl in the first two years of life with combined immunodeficiency, due to receive a stem cell transplant. The chain joins TRBV6-1 to TRBJ1-5; D remains ambiguous. The CDR3 is CASSPLVMDRSNQPQHF. In DNA form, the CDR3 reads TGTGCCAGCAGTCCCCTTGTGATGGATAGAAGCAATCAGCCCCAGCATTTT.